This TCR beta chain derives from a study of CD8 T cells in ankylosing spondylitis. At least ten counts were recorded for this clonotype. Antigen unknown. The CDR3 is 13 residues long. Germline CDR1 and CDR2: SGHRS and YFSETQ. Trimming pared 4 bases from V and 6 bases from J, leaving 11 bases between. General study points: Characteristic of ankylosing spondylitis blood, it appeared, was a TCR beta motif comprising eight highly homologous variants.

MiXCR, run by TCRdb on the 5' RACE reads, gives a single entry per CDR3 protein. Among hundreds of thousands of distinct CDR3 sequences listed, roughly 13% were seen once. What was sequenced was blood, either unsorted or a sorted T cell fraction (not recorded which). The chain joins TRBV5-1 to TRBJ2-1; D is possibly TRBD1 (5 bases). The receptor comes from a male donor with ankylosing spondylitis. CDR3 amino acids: CASSRYRSNEQFF. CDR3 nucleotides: TGCGCCAGCAGCCGGTACAGGAGCAATGAGCAGTTCTTC.